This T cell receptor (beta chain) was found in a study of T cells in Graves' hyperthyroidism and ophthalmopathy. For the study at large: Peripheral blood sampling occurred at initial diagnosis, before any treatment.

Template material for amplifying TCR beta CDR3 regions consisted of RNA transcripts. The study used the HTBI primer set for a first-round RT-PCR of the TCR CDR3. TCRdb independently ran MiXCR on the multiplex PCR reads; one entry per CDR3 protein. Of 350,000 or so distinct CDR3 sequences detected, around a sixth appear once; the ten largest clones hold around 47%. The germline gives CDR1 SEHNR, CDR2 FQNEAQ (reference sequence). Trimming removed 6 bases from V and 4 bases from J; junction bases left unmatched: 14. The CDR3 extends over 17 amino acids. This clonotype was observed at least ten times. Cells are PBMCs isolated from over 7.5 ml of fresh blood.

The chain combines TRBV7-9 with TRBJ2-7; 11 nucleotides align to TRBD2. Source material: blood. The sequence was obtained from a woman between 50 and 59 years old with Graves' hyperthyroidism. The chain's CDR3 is CASRLAGSGRAHYEQYF. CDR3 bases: TGTGCCAGCAGGCTAGCTGGTAGCGGGAGGGCACATTACGAGCAGTACTTC. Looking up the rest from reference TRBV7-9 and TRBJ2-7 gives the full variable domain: DTGVSQNPRHKITKRGQNVTFRCDPISEHNRLYWYRQTLGQGPEFLTYFQNEAQLEKSRLLSDRFSAERPKGSFSTLEIQRTEQGDSAMYLCASRLAGSGRAHYEQYFGPGTRLTVT.